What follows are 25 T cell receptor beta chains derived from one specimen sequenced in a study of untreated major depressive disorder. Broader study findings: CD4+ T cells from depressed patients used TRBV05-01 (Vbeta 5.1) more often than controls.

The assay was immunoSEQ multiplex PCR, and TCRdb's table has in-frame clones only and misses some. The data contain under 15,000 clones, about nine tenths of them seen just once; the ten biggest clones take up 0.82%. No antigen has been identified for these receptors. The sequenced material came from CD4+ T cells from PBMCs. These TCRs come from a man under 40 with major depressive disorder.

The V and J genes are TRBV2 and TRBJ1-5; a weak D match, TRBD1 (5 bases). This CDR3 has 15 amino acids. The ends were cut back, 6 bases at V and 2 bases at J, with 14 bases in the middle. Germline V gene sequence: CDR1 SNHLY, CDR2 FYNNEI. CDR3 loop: CASREGLVGNQPQHF. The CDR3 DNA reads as TGTGCCAGCAGGGAGGGGTTGGTCGGCAATCAGCCCCAGCATTTT.

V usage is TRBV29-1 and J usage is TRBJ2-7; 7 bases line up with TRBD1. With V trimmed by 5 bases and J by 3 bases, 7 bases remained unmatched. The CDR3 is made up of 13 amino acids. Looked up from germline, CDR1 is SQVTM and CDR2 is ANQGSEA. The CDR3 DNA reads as TGCAGCGTTTTCTCGACAGGGAACTACGAGCAGTACTTC. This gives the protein CSVFSTGNYEQYF.

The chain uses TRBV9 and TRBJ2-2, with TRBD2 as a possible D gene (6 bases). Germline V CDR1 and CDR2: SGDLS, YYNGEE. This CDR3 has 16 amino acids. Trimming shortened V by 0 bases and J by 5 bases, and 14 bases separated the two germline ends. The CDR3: CASSVARARGTGELFF. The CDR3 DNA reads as TGTGCCAGCAGCGTAGCAAGGGCCCGGGGGACCGGGGAGCTGTTTTTT.

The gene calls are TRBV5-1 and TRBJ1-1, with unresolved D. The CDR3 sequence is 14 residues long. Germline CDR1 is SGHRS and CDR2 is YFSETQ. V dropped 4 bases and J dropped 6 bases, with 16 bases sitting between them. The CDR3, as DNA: TGCGCCAGCAGCCTCACGCTTTCCCACGCTGAAGCTTTCTTT. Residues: CASSLTLSHAEAFF. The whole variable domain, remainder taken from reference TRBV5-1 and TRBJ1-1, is KAGVTQTPRYLIKTRGQQVTLSCSPISGHRSVSWYQQTPGQGLQFLFEYFSETQRNKGNFPGRFSGRQFSNSRSEMNVSTLELGDSALYLCASSLTLSHAEAFFGQGTRLTVV.

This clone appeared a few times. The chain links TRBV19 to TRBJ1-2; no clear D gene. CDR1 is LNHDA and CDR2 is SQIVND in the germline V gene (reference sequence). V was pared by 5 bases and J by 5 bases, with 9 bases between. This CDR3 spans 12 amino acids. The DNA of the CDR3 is TGTGCCAGTAGTCAGAGAAGTTATGGCTACACCTTC. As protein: CASSQRSYGYTF.

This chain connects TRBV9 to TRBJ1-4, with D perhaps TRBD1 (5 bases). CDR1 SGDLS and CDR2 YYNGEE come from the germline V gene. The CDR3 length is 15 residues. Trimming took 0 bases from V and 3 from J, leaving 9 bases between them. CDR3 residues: CASSVVGDPNEKLFF. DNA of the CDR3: TGTGCCAGCAGCGTAGTAGGGGATCCTAATGAAAAACTGTTTTTT.

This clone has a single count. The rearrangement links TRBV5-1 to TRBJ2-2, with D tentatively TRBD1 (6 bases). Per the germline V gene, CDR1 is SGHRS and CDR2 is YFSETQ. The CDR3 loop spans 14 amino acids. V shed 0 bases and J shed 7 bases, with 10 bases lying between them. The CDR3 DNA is TGCGCCAGCAGCTTGGGACAGGTCGACGGGGAGCTGTTTTTT. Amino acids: CASSLGQVDGELFF.

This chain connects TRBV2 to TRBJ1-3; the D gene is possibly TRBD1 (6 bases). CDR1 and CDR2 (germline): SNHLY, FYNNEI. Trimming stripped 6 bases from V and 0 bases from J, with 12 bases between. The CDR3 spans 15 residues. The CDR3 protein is CASRGQPTSGNTIYF. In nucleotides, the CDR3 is TGTGCCAGCAGAGGACAGCCAACCTCTGGAAACACCATATATTTT.

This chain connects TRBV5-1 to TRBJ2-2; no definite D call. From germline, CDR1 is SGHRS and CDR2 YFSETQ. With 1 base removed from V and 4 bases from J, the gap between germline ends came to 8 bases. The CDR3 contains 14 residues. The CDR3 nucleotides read TGCGCCAGCAGCTTGTTCAGGTTCACCGGGGAGCTGTTTTTT. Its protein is CASSLFRFTGELFF.

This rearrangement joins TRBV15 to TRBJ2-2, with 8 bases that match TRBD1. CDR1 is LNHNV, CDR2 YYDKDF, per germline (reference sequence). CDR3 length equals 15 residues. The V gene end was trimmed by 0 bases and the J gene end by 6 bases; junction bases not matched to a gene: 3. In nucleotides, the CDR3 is TGTGCCACCAGCAGAGATCGGACAGGGCCCGGGGAGCTGTTTTTT. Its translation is CATSRDRTGPGELFF. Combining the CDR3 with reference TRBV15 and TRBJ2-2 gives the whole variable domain DAMVIQNPRYQVTQFGKPVTLSCSQTLNHNVMYWYQQKSSQAPKLLFHYYDKDFNNEADTPDNFQSRRPNTSFCFLDIRSPGLGDTAMYLCATSRDRTGPGELFFGEGSRLTVL.

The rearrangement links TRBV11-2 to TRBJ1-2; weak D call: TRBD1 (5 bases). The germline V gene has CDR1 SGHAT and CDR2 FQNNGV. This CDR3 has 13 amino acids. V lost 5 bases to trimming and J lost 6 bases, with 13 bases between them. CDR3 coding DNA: TGTGCCAGCAGCCCCGCCAGGGCCGATGGCTACACCTTC. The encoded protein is CASSPARADGYTF.

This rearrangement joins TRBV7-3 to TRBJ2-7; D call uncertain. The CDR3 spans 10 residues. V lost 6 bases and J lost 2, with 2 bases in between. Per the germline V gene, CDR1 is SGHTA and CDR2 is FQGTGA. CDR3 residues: CASRPYEQYF. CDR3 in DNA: TGTGCCAGCAGGCCCTACGAGCAGTACTTC.

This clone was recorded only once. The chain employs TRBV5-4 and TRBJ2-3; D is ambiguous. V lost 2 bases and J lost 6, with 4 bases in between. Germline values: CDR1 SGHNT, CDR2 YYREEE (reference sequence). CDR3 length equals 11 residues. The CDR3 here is CASSLTDTQYF. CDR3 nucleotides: TGTGCCAGCAGCTTAACTGATACGCAGTATTTT.

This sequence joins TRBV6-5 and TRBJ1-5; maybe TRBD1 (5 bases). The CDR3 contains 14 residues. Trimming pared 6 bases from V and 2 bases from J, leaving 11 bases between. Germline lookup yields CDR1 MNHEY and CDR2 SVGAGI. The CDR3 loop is CASRPRGGNQPQHF. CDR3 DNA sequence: TGTGCCAGCAGACCCCGGGGGGGCAATCAGCCCCAGCATTTT.

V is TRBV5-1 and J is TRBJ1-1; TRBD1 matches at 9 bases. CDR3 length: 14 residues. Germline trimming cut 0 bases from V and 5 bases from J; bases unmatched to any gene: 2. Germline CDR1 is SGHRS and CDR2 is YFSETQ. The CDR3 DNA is TGCGCCAGCAGCTTGGGGACAGGGGAAACTGAAGCTTTCTTT. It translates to CASSLGTGETEAFF.

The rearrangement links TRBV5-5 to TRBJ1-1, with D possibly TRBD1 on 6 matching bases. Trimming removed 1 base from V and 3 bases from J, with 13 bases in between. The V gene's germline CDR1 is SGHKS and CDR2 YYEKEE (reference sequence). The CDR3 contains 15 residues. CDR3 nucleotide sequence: TGTGCCAGCAGCTTGCTCACAGGGTGGGACACTGAAGCTTTCTTT. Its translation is CASSLLTGWDTEAFF.

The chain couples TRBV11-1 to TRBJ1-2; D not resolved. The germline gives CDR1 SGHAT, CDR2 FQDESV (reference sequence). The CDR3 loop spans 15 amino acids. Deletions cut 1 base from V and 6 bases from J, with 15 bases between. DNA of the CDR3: TGTGCCAGCAGCTTAGGTCCCTTCGTGTGGGATGGCTACACCTTC. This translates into CASSLGPFVWDGYTF.

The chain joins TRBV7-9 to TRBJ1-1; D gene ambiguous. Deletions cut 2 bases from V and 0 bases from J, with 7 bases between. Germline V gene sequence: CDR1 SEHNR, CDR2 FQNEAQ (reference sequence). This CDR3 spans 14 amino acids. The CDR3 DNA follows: TGTGCCAGCAGCTTATTGCAGATGAACACTGAAGCTTTCTTT. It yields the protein CASSLLQMNTEAFF.

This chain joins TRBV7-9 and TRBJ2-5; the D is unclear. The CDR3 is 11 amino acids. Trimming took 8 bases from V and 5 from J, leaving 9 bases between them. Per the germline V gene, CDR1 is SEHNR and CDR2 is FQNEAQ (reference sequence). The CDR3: CASEKEETQYF. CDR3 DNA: TGTGCCAGCGAGAAAGAGGAGACCCAGTACTTC.

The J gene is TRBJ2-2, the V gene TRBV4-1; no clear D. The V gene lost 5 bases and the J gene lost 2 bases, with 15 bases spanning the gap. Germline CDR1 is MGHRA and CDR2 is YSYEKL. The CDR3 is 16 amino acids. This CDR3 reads CASSGVGFLNTGELFF. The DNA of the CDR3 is TGCGCCAGCAGCGGAGTAGGGTTCCTCAACACCGGGGAGCTGTTTTTT.

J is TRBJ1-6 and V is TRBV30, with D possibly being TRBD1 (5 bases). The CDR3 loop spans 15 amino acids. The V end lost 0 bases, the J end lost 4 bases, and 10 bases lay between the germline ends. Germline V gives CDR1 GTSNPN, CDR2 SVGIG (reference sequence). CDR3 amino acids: CAWSVSRAYNSPLHF. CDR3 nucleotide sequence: TGTGCCTGGAGTGTCTCCAGGGCTTATAATTCACCCCTCCACTTT.

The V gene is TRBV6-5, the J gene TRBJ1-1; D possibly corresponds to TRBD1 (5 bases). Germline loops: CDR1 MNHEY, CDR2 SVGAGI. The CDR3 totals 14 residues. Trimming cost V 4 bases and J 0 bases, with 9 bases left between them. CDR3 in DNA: TGTGCCAGCAGTTTGGGACTCCTGAACACTGAAGCTTTCTTT. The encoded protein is CASSLGLLNTEAFF.

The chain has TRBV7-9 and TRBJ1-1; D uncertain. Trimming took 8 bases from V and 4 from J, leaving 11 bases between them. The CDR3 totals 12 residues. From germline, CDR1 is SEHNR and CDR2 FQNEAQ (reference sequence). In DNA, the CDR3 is TGTGCCAGCGGGAGGTTGGGCACTGAAGCTTTCTTT. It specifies CASGRLGTEAFF.

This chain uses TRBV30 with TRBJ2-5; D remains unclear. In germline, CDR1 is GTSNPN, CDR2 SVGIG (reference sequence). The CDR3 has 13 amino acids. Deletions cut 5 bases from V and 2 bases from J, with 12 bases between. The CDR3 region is CAWDSGPQETQYF. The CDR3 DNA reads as TGTGCCTGGGACTCTGGACCTCAAGAGACCCAGTACTTC.

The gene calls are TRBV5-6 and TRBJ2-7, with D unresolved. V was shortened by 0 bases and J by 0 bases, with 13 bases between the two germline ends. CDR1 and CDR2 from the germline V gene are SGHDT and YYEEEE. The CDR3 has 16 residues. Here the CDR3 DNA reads TGTGCCAGCAGCTTGGGGGCGGCGCCGAGCTCCTACGAGCAGTACTTC. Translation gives CASSLGAAPSSYEQYF. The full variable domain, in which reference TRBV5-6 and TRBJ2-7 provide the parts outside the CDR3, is DAGVTQSPTHLIKTRGQQVTLRCSPKSGHDTVSWYQQALGQGPQFIFQYYEEEERQRGNFPDRFSGHQFPNYSSELNVNALLLGDSALYLCASSLGAAPSSYEQYFGPGTRLTVT.